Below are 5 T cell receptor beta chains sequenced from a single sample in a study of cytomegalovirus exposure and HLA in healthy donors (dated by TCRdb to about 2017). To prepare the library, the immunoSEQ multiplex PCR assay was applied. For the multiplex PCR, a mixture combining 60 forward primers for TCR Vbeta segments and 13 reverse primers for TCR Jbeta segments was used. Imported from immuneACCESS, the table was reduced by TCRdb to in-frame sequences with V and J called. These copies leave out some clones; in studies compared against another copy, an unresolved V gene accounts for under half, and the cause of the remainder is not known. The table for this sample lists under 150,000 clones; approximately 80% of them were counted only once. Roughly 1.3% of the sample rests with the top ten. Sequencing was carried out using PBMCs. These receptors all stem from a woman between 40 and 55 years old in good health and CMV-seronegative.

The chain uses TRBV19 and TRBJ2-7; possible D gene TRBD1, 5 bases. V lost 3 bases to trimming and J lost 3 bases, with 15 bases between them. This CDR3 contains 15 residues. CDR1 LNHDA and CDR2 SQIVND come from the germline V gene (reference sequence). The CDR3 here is CASSIFPGQGYEQYF. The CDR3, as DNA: TGTGCCAGTAGTATCTTCCCCGGTCAGGGCTACGAGCAGTACTTC.

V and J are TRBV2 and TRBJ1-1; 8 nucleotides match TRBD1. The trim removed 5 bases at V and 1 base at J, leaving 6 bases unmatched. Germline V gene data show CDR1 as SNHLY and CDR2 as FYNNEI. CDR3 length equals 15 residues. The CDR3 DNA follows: TGTGCCAGCAGTCTACAGGGGGTAGCGAACACTGAAGCTTTCTTT. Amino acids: CASSLQGVANTEAFF. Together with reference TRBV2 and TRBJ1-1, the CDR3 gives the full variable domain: EPEVTQTPSHQVTQMGQEVILRCVPISNHLYFYWYRQILGQKVEFLVSFYNNEISEKSEIFDDQFSVERPDGSNFTLKIRSTKLEDSAMYFCASSLQGVANTEAFFGQGTRLTVV.

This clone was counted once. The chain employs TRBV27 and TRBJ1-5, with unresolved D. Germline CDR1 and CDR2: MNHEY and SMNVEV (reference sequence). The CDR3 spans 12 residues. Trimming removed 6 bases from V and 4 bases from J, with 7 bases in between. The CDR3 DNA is TGTGCCAGCAGGAGCGGTAATCAGCCCCAGCATTTT. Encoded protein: CASRSGNQPQHF.

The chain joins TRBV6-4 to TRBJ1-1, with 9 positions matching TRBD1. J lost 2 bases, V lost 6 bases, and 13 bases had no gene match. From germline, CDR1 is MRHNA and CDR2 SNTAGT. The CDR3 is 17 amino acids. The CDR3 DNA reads TGTGCCAGCAGGGCAGACCGGGGACAGGGACTTAACACTGAAGCTTTCTTT. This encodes CASRADRGQGLNTEAFF.

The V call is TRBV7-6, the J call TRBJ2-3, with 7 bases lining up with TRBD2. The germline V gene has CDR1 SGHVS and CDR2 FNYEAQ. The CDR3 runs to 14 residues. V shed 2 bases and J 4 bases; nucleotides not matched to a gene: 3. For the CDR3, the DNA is TGTGCCAGCAGCTTAAGTGGGGGGGCAGATACGCAGTATTTT. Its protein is CASSLSGGADTQYF.